This passage covers 17 T cell receptor beta chains from one sample sequenced in a study of OX40 agonist ivuxolimab in advanced cancers. The library was prepared using the immunoSEQ multiplex PCR assay. TCRdb took this table from immuneACCESS and kept in-frame rearrangements with V and J called. Such tables lack part of the clones; where checked against another copy, unresolved V genes explain under half of the gap, and the rest is unexplained. For this sample the table gives tens of thousands of clones, of which roughly 82% were detected only once. The leading ten clones occupy approximately 4.1% of the sample. Sequenced here: CD4+ or CD8+ T cells sorted from blood, sampled in a trial of the OX40 agonist ivuxolimab. The receptor source for this set is an adult with an advanced solid tumor such as melanoma, head and neck, liver or kidney cancer.

The chain joins TRBV11-3 to TRBJ2-5; 11 positions agree with TRBD2. The J call may be faulty, since TRBJ2-7 better matches the DNA end. This CDR3 region has 14 residues. Germline V gene data show CDR1 as SGHNT and CDR2 as YENEEA. Written as DNA, the CDR3 is TGTGCCAGCAGCTTGGGACTAGCGGATTACGAGCAGTACTTC. Amino acid sequence: CASSLGLADYEQYF.

The J gene is TRBJ2-7, the V gene TRBV10-3; D gene uncertain. V was clipped by 3 bases and J by 3 bases, with 3 bases between them. The CDR3 loop spans 11 amino acids. Germline V gives CDR1 ENHRY, CDR2 SYGVKD. CDR3 region: CAISDNYEQYF. DNA of the CDR3: TGTGCCATCAGTGACAACTACGAGCAGTACTTC.

CDR3 sequence (DNA): TGTGCCAGCAGCTTAGCGCTTGAGGGCACTGAAGCTTTCTTT. Translated, it gives CASSLALEGTEAFF. V gene TRBV11-3 combines with J gene TRBJ1-1; no definite D call. V was clipped by 1 base and J by 4 bases, with 10 bases between them. Germline V CDR1 and CDR2: SGHNT, YENEEA. The CDR3 is made up of 14 amino acids.

V gene TRBV23-1 combines with J gene TRBJ1-4; no reliable D call. TRBV23-1 belongs to the ORF category, with a function that is uncertain. V was clipped by 5 bases and J by 2 bases, with 18 bases between them. The CDR3 length is 17 residues. The CDR3 DNA is TGCGCCAGCAGTAGGGCCGGACCCGGCGGGACTAATGAAAAACTGTTTTTT. Its protein is CASSRAGPGGTNEKLFF.

CDR3 DNA sequence: TGTGCCAGCTCACTGAGCGGGGGGGCATCCTACGAGCAGTACTTC. Protein product: CASSLSGGASYEQYF. The V and J genes are TRBV18 and TRBJ2-7; the match to TRBD2 covers 10 bases. The CDR3 consists of 15 residues. The trim removed 4 bases at V and 1 base at J, leaving 4 bases unmatched. The germline gives CDR1 KGHSH, CDR2 LQKENI.

J is TRBJ1-1 and V is TRBV7-2; no firm D call. This CDR3 spans 14 amino acids. V was clipped by 5 bases and J by 4 bases, with 14 bases between them. Looked up from germline, CDR1 is SGHTA and CDR2 is FQGNSA. The CDR3 here is CASSPYRVGTEAFF. CDR3 DNA: TGTGCCAGCAGCCCATATCGGGTGGGCACTGAAGCTTTCTTT. The variable domain in full, with the rest retrieved from reference TRBV7-2 and TRBJ1-1, is GAGVSQSPSNKVTEKGKDVELRCDPISGHTALYWYRQSLGQGLEFLIYFQGNSAPDKSGLPSDRFSAERTGGSVSTLTIQRTQQEDSAVYLCASSPYRVGTEAFFGQGTRLTVV.

The rearrangement links TRBV27 to TRBJ2-5; no firm D call. The CDR3 contains 12 residues. Germline V CDR1 and CDR2: MNHEY, SMNVEV (reference sequence). V was clipped by 6 bases and J by 2 bases, with 7 bases between them. The CDR3: CASRTSQETQYF. In nucleotides, the CDR3 is TGTGCCAGCAGGACATCGCAAGAGACCCAGTACTTC.

This chain links TRBV2 with TRBJ1-4; 12 bases line up with TRBD1. The CDR3 extends over 14 amino acids. With 6 bases clipped from V and 8 bases from J, the junction kept 4 bases outside the gene matches. Germline V gene sequence: CDR1 SNHLY, CDR2 FYNNEI. The CDR3 here is CASRGQGAQEKLFF. In DNA form, the CDR3 reads TGTGCCAGCAGGGGACAGGGGGCTCAGGAAAAACTGTTTTTT. Full variable domain (rest looked up from reference TRBV2 and TRBJ1-4): EPEVTQTPSHQVTQMGQEVILRCVPISNHLYFYWYRQILGQKVEFLVSFYNNEISEKSEIFDDQFSVERPDGSNFTLKIRSTKLEDSAMYFCASRGQGAQEKLFFGSGTQLSVL.

The chain combines TRBV5-1 with TRBJ2-7; D is perhaps TRBD1 (6 bases). The V and J ends lost 3 bases and 1 base respectively, with 11 bases between them. CDR3 size: 14 residues. Germline CDR1 and CDR2: SGHRS and YFSETQ. CDR3 DNA: TGCGCCAGCAGCTCGGCAGGACAGTCCTACGAGCAGTACTTC. It yields the protein CASSSAGQSYEQYF. The full variable domain, its missing parts supplied by reference TRBV5-1 and TRBJ2-7, is KAGVTQTPRYLIKTRGQQVTLSCSPISGHRSVSWYQQTPGQGLQFLFEYFSETQRNKGNFPGRFSGRQFSNSRSEMNVSTLELGDSALYLCASSSAGQSYEQYFGPGTRLTVT.

The chain is built from TRBV6-5 and TRBJ1-2; D remains ambiguous. The CDR3 consists of 15 residues. Deletions cut 6 bases from V and 2 bases from J, with 16 bases between. Germline CDR1 is MNHEY and CDR2 is SVGAGI. The CDR3 nucleotides are TGTGCCAGCAGCATCGGGCCTATCACAAACTATGGCTACACCTTC. Its translation is CASSIGPITNYGYTF.

The chain couples TRBV7-2 to TRBJ1-5, with unresolved D. CDR1 and CDR2 (germline): SGHTA, FQGNSA. The ends were cut back, 5 bases at V and 3 bases at J, with 14 bases in the middle. The CDR3 is 15 amino acids. The CDR3 DNA follows: TGTGCCAGCAGCCCAGCAGTTAACTACAATCAGCCCCAGCATTTT. Protein: CASSPAVNYNQPQHF.

V is TRBV19 and J is TRBJ2-5; 11 bases agree with TRBD2. V was clipped by 6 bases and J by 1 base; unmatched bases: 4. CDR1 is LNHDA and CDR2 is SQIVND in the germline V gene (reference sequence). There are 15 residues in the CDR3. CDR3 sequence: CASRGTSGFQETQYF. The CDR3 DNA reads as TGTGCCAGTAGAGGGACTAGCGGCTTCCAAGAGACCCAGTACTTC.

The V gene is TRBV6-5, the J gene TRBJ1-1; 7 nucleotides align to TRBD1. The CDR3 is made up of 13 amino acids. Germline V gene data show CDR1 as MNHEY and CDR2 as SVGAGI. The trim removed 9 bases at V and 6 bases at J, leaving 10 bases unmatched. CDR3 bases: TGTGCCAGTTATAGGGGACAGTACCCTGAAGCTTTCTTT. The encoded protein is CASYRGQYPEAFF.

V usage is TRBV4-1 and J usage is TRBJ2-7; D is undetermined. Germline values: CDR1 MGHRA, CDR2 YSYEKL. Trimming left V 0 bases short and J 2 bases short, with 11 bases between. There are 15 residues in the CDR3. This CDR3 is CASSQDLNSPYEQYF. The CDR3 bases are TGCGCCAGCAGCCAAGATCTTAACAGCCCCTACGAGCAGTACTTC.

The chain combines TRBV6-1 with TRBJ2-7; TRBD1 is a possible D gene (6 bases). V gave up 5 bases and J gave up 0 bases, with 8 bases separating them. From germline, CDR1 is MNHNS and CDR2 SASEGT. This CDR3 region has 13 residues. CDR3 loop: CASSQGSSYEQYF. The CDR3 DNA reads as TGTGCCAGCAGTCAGGGGAGCTCCTACGAGCAGTACTTC.

This chain connects TRBV18 to TRBJ2-1, with a possible D match to TRBD1 (5 bases). Germline assignment: CDR1 KGHSH and CDR2 LQKENI. This CDR3 is built from 14 residues. V was cut by 10 bases and J by 0 bases, with 13 bases left in between. The CDR3 here is CATAPDSSYNEQFF. DNA for the CDR3: TGTGCCACCGCGCCCGACAGCTCCTACAATGAGCAGTTCTTC.

The genes are TRBV18 and TRBJ2-7; tentative D call: TRBD1 (6 bases). Trimming took off 3 bases at V and 6 bases at J, with 15 bases between the two ends. CDR1 is KGHSH, CDR2 LQKENI, per germline. CDR3 length equals 14 residues. The CDR3 sequence is CASSPLSMGAEQYF. The CDR3 DNA sequence: TGTGCCAGCTCACCCCTCTCTATGGGGGCCGAGCAGTACTTC.